The clone carrying this T cell receptor (beta chain) turned up a few times. Its antigen is as yet unknown. Using immunoSEQ multiplex PCR, the repertoire was profiled, and TCRdb retains in-frame clones only, with some absent. The sample gives about 980,000 clones, approximately 80% of which show up once; about 1.5% is in the top ten. The source of the sample is a study of shared clonotypes between healthy human individuals. Whole-study results and caveats: Only blood samples were collected, and tissue repertoires likely differ.

Germline CDR1 reads KGHSH; CDR2 reads LQKENI. CDR3 size: 14 residues. V was shortened by 2 bases and J by 2 bases, with 9 bases between the two germline ends. The chain combines TRBV18 with TRBJ1-2; TRBD1 might be the D (5 bases). The sequenced material came from memory CD4+ T cells sorted from blood. The subset is: CD45RA-negative fraction. This clonotype was obtained from a man aged 18 to 30 in good health. CDR3 nucleotide sequence: TGTGCCAGCTCACCAGACAGATCCAACTATGGCTACACCTTC. This encodes CASSPDRSNYGYTF.